One TCR beta chain is described in this entry. The germline V and J ends were trimmed by 6 bases and 3 bases, with 8 bases remaining between them. This CDR3 has 12 amino acids. The germline V gene encodes CDR1 MNHEY and CDR2 SMNVEV (reference sequence). The source of the sample is a study of blood T cells in healthy people across ages. A second roughly 6 to 11 cycle PCR used barcoded and J-beta primers. TCRdb reprocessed the 5' RACE reads via MiXCR and lists one record per CDR3 protein. The sample has about 1.8 million distinct CDR3 sequences; around 48% are singletons. Input material: blood. The TCR sequence derives from a woman between 40 and 55 years old in good health. The chain recombines TRBV27 with TRBJ2-5, with D unclear. CDR3 amino acids: CASRSVEETQYF. CDR3 coding DNA: TGTGCCAGCAGGTCAGTGGAAGAGACCCAGTACTTC.